This T cell receptor beta chain was documented in a study of blood T cells in healthy people across ages. Regarding the study as a whole: Fewer expanded clones and more diversity marked long-lived versus aged donors.

Samples had at least 6.5 million PBMCs isolated from them. Each sample yielded at least 6 micrograms of PBMC total RNA. The CDR3 extends over 15 amino acids. Trimming removed 6 bases from V and 3 bases from J; junction bases left unmatched: 7. Germline-derived CDR1 and CDR2 are ENHRY and SYGVKD. Comments on this clonotype: Its antigen is undetermined.

The authors ran a second PCR of roughly 6 to 11 cycles using a sample-barcoded 5' primer and a J-beta primer mix. A 12-random-nucleotide template-switch adaptor tagged each cDNA molecule. A single record per CDR3 protein comes from TCRdb applying MiXCR to the 5' RACE reads. This sample carries around 900,000 distinct CDR3 sequences, 45% to 60% of them seen once, and the ten largest clones take about a fifth. The sequence came from a woman between 55 and 75 years old in good health. The sample consisted of blood. The gene calls are TRBV10-3 and TRBJ2-1; 8 nucleotides align to TRBD2. The CDR3: CAISLTSAGYNEQFF. The CDR3 DNA sequence: TGTGCCATCAGCTTGACTAGCGCTGGCTACAATGAGCAGTTCTTC.